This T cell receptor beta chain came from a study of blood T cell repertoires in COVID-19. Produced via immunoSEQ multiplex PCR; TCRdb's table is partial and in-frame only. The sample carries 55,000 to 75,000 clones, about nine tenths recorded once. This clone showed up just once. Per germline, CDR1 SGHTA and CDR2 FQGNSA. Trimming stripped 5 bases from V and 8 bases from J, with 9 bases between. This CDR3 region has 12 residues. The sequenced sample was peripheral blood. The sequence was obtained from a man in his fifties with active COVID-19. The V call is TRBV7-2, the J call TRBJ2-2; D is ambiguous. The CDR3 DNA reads TGTGCCAGCAGCCGACACCGGGGGGAGCTGTTTTTT. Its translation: CASSRHRGELFF.